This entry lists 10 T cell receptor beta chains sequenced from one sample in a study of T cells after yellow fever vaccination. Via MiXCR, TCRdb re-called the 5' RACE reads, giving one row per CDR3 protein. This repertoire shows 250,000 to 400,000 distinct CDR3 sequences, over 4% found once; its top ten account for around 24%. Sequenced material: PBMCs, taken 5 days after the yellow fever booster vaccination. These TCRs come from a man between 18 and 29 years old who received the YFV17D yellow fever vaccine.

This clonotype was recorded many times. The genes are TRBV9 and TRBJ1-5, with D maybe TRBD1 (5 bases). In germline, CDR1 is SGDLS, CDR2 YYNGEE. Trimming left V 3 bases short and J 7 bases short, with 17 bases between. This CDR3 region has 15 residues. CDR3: CASSGGDAPIQPQHF. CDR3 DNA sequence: TGTGCCAGCAGCGGGGGGGACGCCCCAATCCAGCCCCAGCATTTT.

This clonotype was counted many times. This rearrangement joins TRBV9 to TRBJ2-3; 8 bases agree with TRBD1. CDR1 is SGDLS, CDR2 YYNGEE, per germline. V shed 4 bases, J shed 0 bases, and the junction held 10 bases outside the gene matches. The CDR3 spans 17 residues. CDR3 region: CASSPRGTGDSTDTQYF. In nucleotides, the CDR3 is TGTGCCAGCAGCCCCCGGGGGACAGGCGATAGCACAGATACGCAGTATTTT.

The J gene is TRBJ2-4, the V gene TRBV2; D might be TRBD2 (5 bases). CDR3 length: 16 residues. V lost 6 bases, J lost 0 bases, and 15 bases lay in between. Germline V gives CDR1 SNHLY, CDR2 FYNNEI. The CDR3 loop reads CASREAVMVAKNIQYF. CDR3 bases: TGTGCCAGCAGGGAGGCAGTTATGGTAGCCAAAAACATTCAGTACTTC.

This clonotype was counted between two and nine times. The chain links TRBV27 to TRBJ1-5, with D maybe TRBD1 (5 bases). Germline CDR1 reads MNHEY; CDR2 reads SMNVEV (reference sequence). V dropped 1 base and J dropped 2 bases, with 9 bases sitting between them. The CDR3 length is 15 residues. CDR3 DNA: TGTGCCAGCAGTTTATTGGGGGAGGGCAATCAGCCCCAGCATTTT. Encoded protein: CASSLLGEGNQPQHF.

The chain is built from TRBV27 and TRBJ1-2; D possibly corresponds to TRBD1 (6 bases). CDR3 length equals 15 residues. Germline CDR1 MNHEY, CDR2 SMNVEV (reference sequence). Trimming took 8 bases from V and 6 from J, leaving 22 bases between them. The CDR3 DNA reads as TGTGCCAGCCGAAACCGGGACACGCCGAGACATGGCTACACCTTC. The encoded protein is CASRNRDTPRHGYTF.

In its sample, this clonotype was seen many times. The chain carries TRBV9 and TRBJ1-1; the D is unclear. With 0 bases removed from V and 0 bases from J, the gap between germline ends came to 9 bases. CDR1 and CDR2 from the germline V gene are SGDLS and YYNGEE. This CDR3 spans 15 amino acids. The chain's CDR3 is CASSVVGQMNTEAFF. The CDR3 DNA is TGTGCCAGCAGCGTAGTGGGTCAGATGAACACTGAAGCTTTCTTT.

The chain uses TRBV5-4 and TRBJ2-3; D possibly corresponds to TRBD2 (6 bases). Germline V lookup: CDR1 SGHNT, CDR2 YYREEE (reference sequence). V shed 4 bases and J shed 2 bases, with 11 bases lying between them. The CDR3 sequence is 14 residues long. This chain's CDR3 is CASSGTESTDTQYF. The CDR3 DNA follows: TGTGCCAGCAGCGGGACTGAGTCCACAGATACGCAGTATTTT.

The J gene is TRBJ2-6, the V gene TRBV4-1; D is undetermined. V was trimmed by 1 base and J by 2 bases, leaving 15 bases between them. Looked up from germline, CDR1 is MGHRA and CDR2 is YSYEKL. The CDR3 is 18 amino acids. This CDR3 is CASSQGSSGRPGANVLTF. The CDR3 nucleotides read TGCGCCAGCAGCCAAGGATCGAGTGGACGGCCTGGGGCCAACGTCCTGACTTTC.

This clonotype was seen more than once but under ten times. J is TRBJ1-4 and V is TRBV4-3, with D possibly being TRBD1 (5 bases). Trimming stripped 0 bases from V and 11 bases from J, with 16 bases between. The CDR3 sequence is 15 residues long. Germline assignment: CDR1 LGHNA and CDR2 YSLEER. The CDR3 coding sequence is TGCGCCAGCAGCCAAGATTCAGGGCCAGTATTCAAACTGTTTTTT. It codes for CASSQDSGPVFKLFF.

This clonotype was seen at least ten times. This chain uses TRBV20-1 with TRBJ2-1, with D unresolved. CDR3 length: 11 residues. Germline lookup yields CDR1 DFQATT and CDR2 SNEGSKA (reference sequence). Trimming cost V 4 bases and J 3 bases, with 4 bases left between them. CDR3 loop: CSAMNYNEQFF. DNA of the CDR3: TGCAGTGCTATGAACTACAATGAGCAGTTCTTC.